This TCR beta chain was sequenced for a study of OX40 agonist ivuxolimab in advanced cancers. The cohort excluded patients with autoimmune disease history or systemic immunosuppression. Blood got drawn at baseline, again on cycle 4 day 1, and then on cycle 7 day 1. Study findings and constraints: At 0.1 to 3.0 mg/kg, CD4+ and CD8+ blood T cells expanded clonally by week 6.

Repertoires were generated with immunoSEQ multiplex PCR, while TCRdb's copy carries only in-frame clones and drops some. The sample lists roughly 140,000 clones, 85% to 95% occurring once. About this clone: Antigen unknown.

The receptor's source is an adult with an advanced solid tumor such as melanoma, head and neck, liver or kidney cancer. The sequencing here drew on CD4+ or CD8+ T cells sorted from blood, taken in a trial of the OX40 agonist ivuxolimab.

The CDR3 bases are TGTGCCAGCAGCCAACAGGGACAGAATTATCAGCCCCAGCATTTT. It is translated as CASSQQGQNYQPQHF. V gene TRBV4-2 combines with J gene TRBJ1-5; 7 nucleotides line up with TRBD1. With V trimmed by 2 bases and J by 5 bases, 6 bases remained unmatched. This CDR3 has 15 residues. Germline V gene sequence: CDR1 LGHNA, CDR2 YNFKEQ.